This TCR beta chain was obtained from a study of identical twins. Regarding the study as a whole: Invariant T cells like MAIT and iNKT could partly confound the zero-insertion analyses.

At least ten counts were recorded for this clonotype. Its antigen is not identified. Addition of a universal primer site occurred through template switching, and cDNA carried unique molecular identifiers. TCRdb reprocessed the 5' RACE reads via MiXCR and lists one record per CDR3 protein. The sample lists 250,000 to 300,000 distinct CDR3 sequences, 9.5% occurring once. Germline values: CDR1 SGDLS, CDR2 YYNGEE. This CDR3 is 14 amino acids long. V dropped 2 bases and J dropped 2; count of bases not matched to a gene: 2. Another study also made use of these data, one on yellow fever vaccine responses in identical twins.

The gene calls are TRBV9 and TRBJ2-7; 9 positions agree with TRBD1. Material: CD8+ T cells sorted from blood. This clonotype originated in a woman between 18 and 30 years old in good health. The CDR3 is CASSVGQGPYEQYF. Written as DNA, the CDR3 is TGTGCCAGCAGCGTGGGACAGGGTCCCTACGAGCAGTACTTC.